The next 32 T cell receptor beta chains were all read from a single sample in a study of tumor-infiltrating lymphocytes in primary liver carcinoma. Researchers generated TCR beta cDNA from approximately 500 ng of total RNA, relying on a constant-region primer. Generation of the TCR beta libraries relied on three nested multiplex PCR rounds using slightly modified ARM-PCR. Running ten to eleven cycles apiece, the first two PCR rounds relied on TRBV1-TRBV30 forward primers together with a C-beta reverse primer. TCRdb called the multiplex PCR reads again in MiXCR, with one record for every CDR3 protein. In the table there are 150,000 to 200,000 distinct CDR3 sequences, around 60% of which are singletons. RNA was extracted from whole blood without cell sorting, alongside germline DNA. The specimen was peripheral blood. The source of these receptors is a woman aged 60-75 years with primary liver carcinoma and hepatitis B virus infection.

Points on this clonotype: One junction end disagrees with the germline gene, perhaps due to a read error. V is TRBV11-2 and J is TRBJ2-2, with 8 bases that match TRBD2. CDR1 SGHAT and CDR2 FQNNGV come from the germline V gene. There are 16 residues in the CDR3. The CDR3: CASSHSKRENTGKLFF. The CDR3 DNA is TGTGCCAGCAGCCACAGCAAGCGGGAGAACACCGGGAAGCTGTTTTTT. Full variable domain (outside the CDR3, taken from reference TRBV11-2 and TRBJ2-2): EAGVAQSPRYKIIEKRQSVAFWCNPISGHATLYWYQQILGQGPKLLIQFQNNGVVDDSQLPKDRFSAERLKGVDSTLKIQPAKLEDSAVYLCASSHSKRENTGKLFFGEGSRLTVL.

The CDR3 coding sequence is TGCATCCTTGGAGCTCTAGCGGGAGCTCGAGAGACCCAGTACTTC. This gives the protein CILGALAGARETQYF. The rearrangement joins TRBV29-1 to TRBJ2-5; the match to TRBD2 covers 10 bases. CDR1 SQVTM and CDR2 ANQGSEA come from the germline V gene. This CDR3 contains 15 residues.

The genes are TRBV19 and TRBJ2-6; D gene unclear. CDR1 and CDR2 from the germline V gene are LNHDA and SQIVND (reference sequence). V dropped 7 bases and J dropped 0 bases, with 13 bases sitting between them. The CDR3 contains 16 residues. CDR3 residues: CASTAPRSSGANVLTF. DNA for the CDR3: TGTGCCAGTACCGCACCCCGTAGCTCTGGGGCCAACGTCCTGACTTTC. Complete variable domain (other parts from reference TRBV19 and TRBJ2-6): DGGITQSPKYLFRKEGQNVTLSCEQNLNHDAMYWYRQDPGQGLRLIYYSQIVNDFQKGDIAEGYSVSREKKESFPLTVTSAQKNPTAFYLCASTAPRSSGANVLTFGAGSRLTVL.

This clonotype was picked up many times. The chain carries TRBV5-4 and TRBJ2-1, with no clear D. Per germline, CDR1 SGHNT and CDR2 YYREEE (reference sequence). Between the trimmed V and J ends, which lost 0 bases and 8 bases, there was a span of 6 bases. CDR3 size: 12 residues. DNA of the CDR3: TGTGCCAGCAGCTTGGGGTTGCATGAGCAGTTCTTC. Its translation: CASSLGLHEQFF.

With respect to this clonotype: An end of the junction does not agree with germline; a read error may underlie this. The chain recombines TRBV11-2 with TRBJ2-7; D uncertain. The CDR3 covers 13 residues. The germline V gene encodes CDR1 SGHAT and CDR2 FQNNGV. The CDR3: CASMLDPDYEQYF. The CDR3 DNA reads TGTGCTAGCATGTTAGACCCCGACTACGAGCAGTACTTC.

A note on this clonotype: The CDR3 ends on some other residue instead of the conserved phenylalanine or tryptophan, so this is likely a read error. The chain carries TRBV6-2 or TRBV6-3 and TRBJ2-1; tentatively, D is TRBD2 (7 bases). CDR1 and CDR2 from the germline V gene are MNHEY and SVGEGT. The CDR3 runs to 14 residues. CDR3 sequence: CVARGLAAYNEQFL. The CDR3 coding sequence is TGTGTCGCCCGGGGGCTAGCGGCTTACAATGAGCAGTTCCTC.

This clonotype was observed a handful of times. This chain links TRBV5-1 with TRBJ2-2, with a weak D call TRBD2 (6 bases). The CDR3 spans 19 residues. V was cut by 0 bases and J by 4 bases, with 22 bases left in between. The germline CDR1 and CDR2 sequences are SGHRS and YFSETQ. CDR3 coding DNA: TGCGCCAGCAGCTTGGAGGGCATGATGTCCCGAGCGGGCACCGGGGAGCTGTTTTTT. Translating gives CASSLEGMMSRAGTGELFF.

The chain recombines TRBV6-2 or TRBV6-3 with TRBJ2-2; TRBD2 aligns across 8 bases. In germline, CDR1 is MNHEY, CDR2 SVGEGT. The CDR3 sequence is 15 residues long. The junction had 3 bases not matched to a gene; V was cut back by 0 bases and J by 6 bases. The CDR3 DNA sequence: TGTGCCAGCAGTTACTCGACGGGAGGGCCCGGGGAGCTGTTTTTT. The encoded protein is CASSYSTGGPGELFF.

The sample holds a few counts of this clonotype. This may be a read error: a much more frequent sequence differs by one nucleotide. This chain joins TRBV12-3 or TRBV12-4 and TRBJ2-1, with TRBD1 identical over 12 bases. The J segment lost 8 bases and the V segment lost 6 bases, leaving 8 bases of the junction unmatched. This CDR3 is built from 15 residues. CDR3 protein: CASRGDRGLIDEQFF. The CDR3 bases are TGTGCCAGCAGGGGGGACAGGGGGCTTATCGATGAGCAGTTCTTC.

As regards this clonotype: Because it lacks the conserved phenylalanine or tryptophan at the end, this CDR3 is likely a read error. The rearrangement uses TRBV11-2 and TRBJ2-1; 8 bases are a match to TRBD1. The CDR3 extends over 18 amino acids. Germline trimming cut 9 bases from V and 6 bases from J; bases unmatched to any gene: 22. The germline gives CDR1 SGHAT, CDR2 FQNNGV. The CDR3 sequence is CASSPGTGISRSGNEQFL. CDR3 in DNA: TGTGCCAGTAGCCCTGGGACAGGAATCTCAAGGAGCGGCAATGAGCAGTTCCTC.

This clonotype appeared a few times. This chain links TRBV6-1 with TRBJ2-1; D assignment may be TRBD1 or TRBD2 (6 bases each). V lost 2 bases, J lost 3 bases, and 14 bases lay in between. The CDR3 runs 16 residues. The V gene's germline CDR1 is MNHNS and CDR2 SASEGT. The CDR3 DNA reads TGTGCCAGCAGTGAATTTGGGGGGCGCGGCTACAATGAGCAGTTCTTC. This gives the protein CASSEFGGRGYNEQFF.

This clonotype was counted a single time. Since a much larger clone is just one base distant, this may be a read error. Since no conserved phenylalanine or tryptophan closes the CDR3, a read error is the likely cause. J is TRBJ2-1 and V is TRBV7-8; D is perhaps TRBD1 (5 bases). The germline V gene has CDR1 SGHVS and CDR2 FQNEAQ. This CDR3 is 12 amino acids long. Trimming removed 1 base from V and 8 bases from J, with 6 bases in between. The CDR3 DNA follows: TGTGCCAGCAGCTTAGGGGGCCATGAGCAGTTCTTA. It is translated as CASSLGGHEQFL.

Regarding this clonotype: A single base separates this from a much larger clone, so it may be a read error. This chain links TRBV6-5 with TRBJ1-2; D ambiguous. CDR1 is MNHEY and CDR2 is SVGAGI in the germline V gene. The CDR3 sequence is 12 residues long. DNA for the CDR3: TGTACCAGCAGTCTGACCGGCTATGGCTACACCTTC. Residues: CTSSLTGYGYTF.

This clonotype was detected ten times or more. The CDR3 is CSAKSLAGDYNEQFF. DNA of the CDR3: TGCAGCGCAAAATCCCTAGCGGGGGACTACAATGAGCAGTTCTTC. The rearrangement joins TRBV29-1 to TRBJ2-1, with TRBD2 identical over 10 bases. This CDR3 has 15 residues. Per germline, CDR1 SQVTM and CDR2 ANQGSEA. V shed 7 bases, J shed 3 bases, and the junction held 9 bases outside the gene matches.

This clonotype has more than one count but fewer than ten. V is TRBV4-1 and J is TRBJ2-1; D possibly corresponds to TRBD1 (6 bases). Per the germline V gene, CDR1 is MGHRA and CDR2 is YSYEKL. V was pared by 0 bases and J by 4 bases, with 19 bases between. CDR3 length equals 18 residues. The CDR3 nucleotides are TGCGCCAGCAGCCAAGAGGGGGCGGGTGGGAGTAGGTACAATGAGCAGTTCTTC. It specifies CASSQEGAGGSRYNEQFF.

This clonotype was counted at least ten times. The rearrangement uses TRBV6-2 or TRBV6-3 and TRBJ2-5; weak D call: TRBD1 (7 bases). Germline V gene data show CDR1 as MNHEY and CDR2 as SVGEGT. This CDR3 contains 14 residues. Trimming took off 10 bases at V and 4 bases at J, with 19 bases between the two ends. CDR3 nucleotide sequence: TGTGCCACCGAGCGACAGGGAGGATCAGAGACCCAGTACTTC. It is translated as CATERQGGSETQYF.

In regard to this clonotype: As the CDR3 is not closed by the conserved phenylalanine or tryptophan, this likely results from a read error. This rearrangement joins TRBV29-1 to TRBJ2-3; no clear D. Looked up from germline, CDR1 is SQVTM and CDR2 is ANQGSEA. This CDR3 is built from 12 residues. The CDR3 DNA reads TGCAGCGTTGAAACCTGGGCAGATACTCAGTATTTA. Its translation: CSVETWADTQYL.

This clonotype was observed at least ten times. The gene calls are TRBV4-2 and TRBJ2-1; 9 nucleotides match TRBD2. Germline loops: CDR1 LGHNA, CDR2 YNFKEQ. V lost 2 bases to trimming and J lost 5 bases; unmatched junction nucleotides: 7. The CDR3 covers 16 residues. CDR3 protein: CASSQQAGGGDNEQFF. CDR3 nucleotide sequence: TGTGCCAGCAGCCAACAAGCGGGAGGTGGCGACAATGAGCAGTTCTTC.

This clonotype was seen ten or more times. The CDR3 bases are TGTGCCAGCAGTTTTGCTTACACCATATATTTT. Translating it yields CASSFAYTIYF. The chain joins TRBV12-3 or TRBV12-4 to TRBJ1-3; no definite D call. The length of the CDR3 is 11 residues. V lost 3 bases to trimming and J lost 8 bases, with 5 bases between them.

Regarding this clonotype: A much bigger clone sits one base away, suggesting this may be a read error. It is likely a read error, because the conserved phenylalanine at the end of the CDR3 is missing. V is TRBV5-4 and J is TRBJ2-5; D remains unclear. Germline loops: CDR1 SGHNT, CDR2 YYREEE (reference sequence). The CDR3 extends over 13 amino acids. Trimming stripped 4 bases from V and 5 bases from J, with 12 bases between. The CDR3 DNA follows: TGTGCCAGCAGCAGCACTTTCGGTGAGACCCAGTACTCC. It is translated as CASSSTFGETQYS.

The chain recombines TRBV11-2 with TRBJ1-1; unclear D gene. Trimming stripped 8 bases from V and 3 bases from J, with 13 bases between. CDR1 and CDR2 from the germline V gene are SGHAT and FQNNGV. This CDR3 is 13 amino acids long. CDR3 bases: TGTGCCAGCGGTCTCGCCGCTTACACTGAAGCTTTCTTT. This gives the protein CASGLAAYTEAFF.

Concerning this clonotype: The germline gene is not matched at one end of the junction; a read error may be the cause. The CDR3 nucleotides are TGTGCCAGCTGCCTAGATAGCGGGACAACCCAAGAGACCCAATACTTC. It codes for CASCLDSGTTQETQYF. The rearrangement joins TRBV11-2 to TRBJ2-5, with TRBD2 matching over 8 bases. Germline assignment: CDR1 SGHAT and CDR2 FQNNGV. The length of the CDR3 is 16 residues.

This clonotype was found a few times. The chain couples TRBV7-9 to TRBJ1-2; D gene uncertain. Trimming took off 4 bases at V and 8 bases at J, with 11 bases between the two ends. The CDR3 is 12 amino acids. From germline, CDR1 is SEHNR and CDR2 FQNEAQ (reference sequence). CDR3 in amino acids: CASSYGLGGYTF. The CDR3 DNA is TGTGCCAGCAGCTACGGACTTGGAGGCTACACCTTC.

Regarding this clonotype: Its ends do not fully match the called genes, so a read error is possible. The chain carries TRBV14 and TRBJ2-2; weak D call: TRBD1 (6 bases). CDR3 length equals 17 residues. CDR1 and CDR2 from the germline V gene are SGHDN and FVKESK. The CDR3 DNA sequence: TGTGCCAGTAGCCAAGATTGGGCAGGGGTAGAGACCGGGGAGCAGTTTTTT. Translated, it gives CASSQDWAGVETGEQFF.

Concerning this clonotype: Sequence at one end of the junction differs from germline and may be a read error. The V and J genes are TRBV11-1 and TRBJ2-7; 7 nucleotides align to TRBD1. The CDR3 covers 16 residues. The germline CDR1 and CDR2 sequences are SGHAT and FQDESV (reference sequence). CDR3 coding DNA: TGTGCCATCAGCTTCAGGCCCACAGGGGCCCTTTACGAGCAGTGCTTC. Translating it yields CAISFRPTGALYEQCF.

Details on this clonotype: This may be a read error, as it is one base from a much larger clone. The V and J genes are TRBV4-2 and TRBJ2-1; tentatively, D is TRBD1 or TRBD2 (5 bases each). This CDR3 region has 16 residues. Germline CDR1 LGHNA, CDR2 YNFKEQ. CDR3 amino acids: CASCQDLGAVYNEQFF. The CDR3 DNA follows: TGTGCCAGCTGCCAAGATCTCGGGGCAGTCTACAATGAGCAGTTCTTC.

Concerning this clonotype: Its ends do not fully match the called genes, so a read error is possible. V usage is TRBV11-3 and J usage is TRBJ2-1; D remains ambiguous. Germline V gene data show CDR1 as SGHNT and CDR2 as YENEEA. The length of the CDR3 is 13 residues. CDR3 bases: TGTGCCAGCAGCCGGTTAGTTGACAATGAGCAGATCTTT. Its translation: CASSRLVDNEQIF.

Concerning this clonotype: An end of the junction does not agree with germline; a read error may underlie this. This chain connects TRBV11-2 to TRBJ2-1, with 13 positions matching TRBD2. Germline-derived CDR1 and CDR2 are SGHAT and FQNNGV. This CDR3 has 19 amino acids. CDR3 region: CASSQGGLAGVRSYSEQFF. CDR3 nucleotide sequence: TGTGCCAGCAGCCAGGGAGGACTAGCGGGAGTCCGCTCCTACAGTGAGCAGTTCTTC.

To note about this clonotype: Relative to the germline gene, one junction end is altered; a read error may explain this. The chain has TRBV19 and TRBJ1-1, with D perhaps TRBD1 (6 bases). This CDR3 region has 15 residues. In germline, CDR1 is LNHDA, CDR2 SQIVND (reference sequence). CDR3 coding DNA: TGTGCCAGTAGTACCGGGGGGCGACCGAACACTGAAGCTTCCTTT. It is translated as CASSTGGRPNTEASF. Drawing the rest from reference TRBV19 and TRBJ1-1, the complete variable domain is DGGITQSPKYLFRKEGQNVTLSCEQNLNHDAMYWYRQDPGQGLRLIYYSQIVNDFQKGDIAEGYSVSREKKESFPLTVTSAQKNPTAFYLCASSTGGRPNTEASFGQGTRLTVV.

A few counts support this clonotype. The chain combines TRBV28 with TRBJ1-1, with TRBD1 matching 12 bases. CDR3 size: 16 residues. The J segment lost 5 bases and the V segment lost 10 bases, leaving 14 bases of the junction unmatched. Germline V gives CDR1 MDHEN, CDR2 SYDVKM. The CDR3 protein is CAISSGTGGDRTEAFF. For the CDR3, the DNA is TGTGCCATCTCTTCCGGGACAGGGGGCGATAGAACTGAAGCTTTCTTT.

This clonotype appeared many times. The chain employs TRBV4-2 and TRBJ2-5; TRBD2 agrees at 8 bases. The CDR3 extends over 16 amino acids. After removal of 1 base from V and 1 base from J, the junction contained 5 bases not matched to a gene. From germline, CDR1 is LGHNA and CDR2 YNFKEQ. The CDR3 loop is CASSQAWREVQETQYF. The CDR3 DNA sequence: TGTGCCAGCAGCCAAGCCTGGCGGGAGGTCCAAGAGACCCAGTACTTC.

The rearrangement links TRBV7-9 to TRBJ2-7; TRBD1 is a possible D gene (5 bases). V was clipped by 8 bases and J by 6 bases, with 20 bases between them. The CDR3 totals 14 residues. Germline V gene data show CDR1 as SEHNR and CDR2 as FQNEAQ (reference sequence). The CDR3 nucleotides are TGTGCCAGCGGCAGATCCGCGGCAGGGCCCGAGCAGTACTTC. It translates to CASGRSAAGPEQYF.